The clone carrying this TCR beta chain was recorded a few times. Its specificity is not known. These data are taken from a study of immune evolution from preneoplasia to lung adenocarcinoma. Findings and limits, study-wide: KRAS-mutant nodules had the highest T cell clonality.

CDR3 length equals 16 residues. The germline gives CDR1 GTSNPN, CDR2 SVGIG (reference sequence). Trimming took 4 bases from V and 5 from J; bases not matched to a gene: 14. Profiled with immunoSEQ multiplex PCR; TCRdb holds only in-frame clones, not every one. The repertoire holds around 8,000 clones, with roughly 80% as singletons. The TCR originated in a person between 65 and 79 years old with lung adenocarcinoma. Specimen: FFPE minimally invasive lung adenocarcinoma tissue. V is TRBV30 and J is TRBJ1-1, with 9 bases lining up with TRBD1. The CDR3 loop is CAWTFPGQGVKTEAFF. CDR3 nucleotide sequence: TGTGCCTGGACTTTCCCGGGACAGGGCGTAAAAACTGAAGCTTTCTTT.